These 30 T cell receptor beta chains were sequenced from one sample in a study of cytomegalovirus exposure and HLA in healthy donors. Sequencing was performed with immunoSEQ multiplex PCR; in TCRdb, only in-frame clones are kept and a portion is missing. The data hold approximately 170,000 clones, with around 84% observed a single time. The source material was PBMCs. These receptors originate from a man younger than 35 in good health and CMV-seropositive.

In DNA form, the CDR3 reads TGTGCCAGCAGTTCTAGATCCGGGACAGGGGCCGAGCAGTACTTC. Translation gives CASSSRSGTGAEQYF. The chain couples TRBV6-6 to TRBJ2-7, with 10 bases matching TRBD1. Germline lookup yields CDR1 MNHNY and CDR2 SVGAGI (reference sequence). The V and J ends lost 4 bases and 6 bases, in that order; junction bases with no gene match: 9. The CDR3 has 15 residues.

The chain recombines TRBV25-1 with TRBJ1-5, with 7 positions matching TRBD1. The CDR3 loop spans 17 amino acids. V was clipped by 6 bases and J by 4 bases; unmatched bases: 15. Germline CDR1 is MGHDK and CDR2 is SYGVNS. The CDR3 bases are TGTGCCAGCAGCCCTGAGGGGGCCCGGCGGGATAATCAGCCCCAGCATTTT. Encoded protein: CASSPEGARRDNQPQHF. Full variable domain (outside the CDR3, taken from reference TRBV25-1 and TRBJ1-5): EADIYQTPRYLVIGTGKKITLECSQTMGHDKMYWYQQDPGMELHLIHYSYGVNSTEKGDLSSESTVSRIRTEHFPLTLESARPSHTSQYLCASSPEGARRDNQPQHFGDGTRLSIL.

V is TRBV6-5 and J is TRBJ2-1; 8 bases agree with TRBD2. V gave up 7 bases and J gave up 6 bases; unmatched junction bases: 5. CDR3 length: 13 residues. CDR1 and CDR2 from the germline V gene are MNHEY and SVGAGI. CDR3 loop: CASKAGVPNEQFF. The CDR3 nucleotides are TGTGCCAGCAAAGCGGGGGTACCCAATGAGCAGTTCTTC.

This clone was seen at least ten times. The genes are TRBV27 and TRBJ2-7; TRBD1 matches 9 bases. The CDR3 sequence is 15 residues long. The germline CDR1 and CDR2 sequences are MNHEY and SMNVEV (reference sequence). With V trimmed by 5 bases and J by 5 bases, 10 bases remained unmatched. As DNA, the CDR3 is TGTGCCAGCAGTCCGGGACAGGGCCTCCCCCACGAGCAGTACTTC. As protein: CASSPGQGLPHEQYF.

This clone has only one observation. Written as DNA, the CDR3 is TGTGCCAGCAGAGGGGACACCGCTAACTATGGCTACACCTTC. This gives the protein CASRGDTANYGYTF. This sequence joins TRBV2 and TRBJ1-2, with D perhaps matching TRBD1 (6 bases). The CDR3 totals 14 residues. Looked up from germline, CDR1 is SNHLY and CDR2 is FYNNEI. V lost 6 bases, J lost 0 bases, and 11 bases lay in between.

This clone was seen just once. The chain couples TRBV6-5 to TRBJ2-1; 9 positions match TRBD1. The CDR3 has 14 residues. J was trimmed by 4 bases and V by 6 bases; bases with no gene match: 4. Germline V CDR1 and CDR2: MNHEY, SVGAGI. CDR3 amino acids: CASSGTGWYNEQFF. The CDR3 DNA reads TGTGCCAGCAGCGGGACAGGGTGGTACAATGAGCAGTTCTTC.

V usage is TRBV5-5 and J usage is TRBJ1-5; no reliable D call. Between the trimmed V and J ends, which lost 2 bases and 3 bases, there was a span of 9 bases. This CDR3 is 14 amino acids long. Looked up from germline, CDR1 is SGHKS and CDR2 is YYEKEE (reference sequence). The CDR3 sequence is CASSFRDFNQPQHF. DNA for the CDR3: TGTGCCAGCAGCTTTCGGGATTTCAATCAGCCCCAGCATTTT.

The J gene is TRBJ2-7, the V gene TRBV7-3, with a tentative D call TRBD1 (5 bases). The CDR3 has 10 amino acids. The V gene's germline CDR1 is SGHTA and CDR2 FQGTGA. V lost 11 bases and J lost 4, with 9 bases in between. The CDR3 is CAGAQYEQYF. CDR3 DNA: TGTGCCGGGGCCCAGTACGAGCAGTACTTC. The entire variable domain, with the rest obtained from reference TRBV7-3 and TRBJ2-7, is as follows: GAGVSQTPSNKVTEKGKYVELRCDPISGHTALYWYRQSLGQGPEFLIYFQGTGAADDSGLPNDRFFAVRPEGSVSTLKIQRTERGDSAVYLCAGAQYEQYFGPGTRLTVT.

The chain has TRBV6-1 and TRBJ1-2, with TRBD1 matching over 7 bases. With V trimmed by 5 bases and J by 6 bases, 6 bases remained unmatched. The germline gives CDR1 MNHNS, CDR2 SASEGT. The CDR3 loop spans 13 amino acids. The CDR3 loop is CASSPPTGNGYTF. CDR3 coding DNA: TGTGCCAGCAGTCCCCCGACAGGGAATGGCTACACCTTC.

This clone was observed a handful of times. The CDR3: CASSLQRGSNEQFF. The CDR3 DNA reads TGCGCCAGCAGCTTACAGCGGGGAAGCAATGAGCAGTTCTTC. The J gene is TRBJ2-1, the V gene TRBV5-1; TRBD2 matches at 7 bases. This CDR3 has 14 amino acids. Germline V gene data show CDR1 as SGHRS and CDR2 as YFSETQ. The junction had 5 bases not matched to a gene; V was cut back by 2 bases and J by 6 bases.

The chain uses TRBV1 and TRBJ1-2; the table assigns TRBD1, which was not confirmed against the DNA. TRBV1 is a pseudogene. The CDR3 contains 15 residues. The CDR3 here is CTSSQEDREVYGYTF. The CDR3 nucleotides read TGCACCAGCAGCCAAGAGGACAGGGAGGTCTATGGCTACACCTTC.

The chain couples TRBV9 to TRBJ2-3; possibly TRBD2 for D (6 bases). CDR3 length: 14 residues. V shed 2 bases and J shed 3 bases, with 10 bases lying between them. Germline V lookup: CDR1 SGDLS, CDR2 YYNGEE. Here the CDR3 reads CASSVIGSTDTQYF. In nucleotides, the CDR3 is TGTGCCAGCAGCGTTATCGGGAGTACAGATACGCAGTATTTT.

CDR3 sequence: CASSQGGPEAFF. As DNA, the CDR3 is TGTGCCAGCAGCCAGGGAGGGCCTGAAGCTTTCTTT. The chain recombines TRBV2 with TRBJ1-1; tentative D call: TRBD1 (5 bases). The CDR3 totals 12 residues. Germline-derived CDR1 and CDR2 are SNHLY and FYNNEI. With 6 bases removed from V and 6 bases from J, the gap between germline ends came to 11 bases.

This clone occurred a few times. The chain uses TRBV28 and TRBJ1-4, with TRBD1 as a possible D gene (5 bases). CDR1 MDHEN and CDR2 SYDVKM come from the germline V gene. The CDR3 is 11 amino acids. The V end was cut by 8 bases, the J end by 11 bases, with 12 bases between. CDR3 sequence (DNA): TGTGCCAGCCGGGGGGTTGAGAAACTGTTTTTT. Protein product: CASRGVEKLFF.

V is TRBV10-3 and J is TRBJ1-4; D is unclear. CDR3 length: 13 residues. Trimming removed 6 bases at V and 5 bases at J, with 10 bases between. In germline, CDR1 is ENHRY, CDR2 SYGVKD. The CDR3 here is CAIRGTVNEKLFF. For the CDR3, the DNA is TGTGCCATCAGAGGAACAGTCAATGAAAAACTGTTTTTT.

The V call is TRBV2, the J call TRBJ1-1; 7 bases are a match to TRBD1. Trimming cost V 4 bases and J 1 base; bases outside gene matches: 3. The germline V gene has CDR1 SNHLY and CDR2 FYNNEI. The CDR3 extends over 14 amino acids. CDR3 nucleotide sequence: TGTGCCAGCAGTGCACAGGGGACGAACACTGAAGCTTTCTTT. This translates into CASSAQGTNTEAFF.

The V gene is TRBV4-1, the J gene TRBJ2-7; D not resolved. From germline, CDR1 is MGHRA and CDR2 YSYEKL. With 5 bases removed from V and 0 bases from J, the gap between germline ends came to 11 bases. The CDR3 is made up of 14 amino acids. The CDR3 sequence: CASSTGQASYEQYF. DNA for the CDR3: TGCGCCAGCAGCACCGGTCAGGCCTCCTACGAGCAGTACTTC.

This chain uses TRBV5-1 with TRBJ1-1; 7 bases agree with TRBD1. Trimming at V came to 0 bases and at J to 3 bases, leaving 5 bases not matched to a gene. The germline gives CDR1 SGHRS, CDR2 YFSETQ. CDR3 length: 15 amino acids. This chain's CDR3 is CASSLEQGMDTEAFF. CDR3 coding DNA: TGCGCCAGCAGCTTGGAACAGGGGATGGACACTGAAGCTTTCTTT.

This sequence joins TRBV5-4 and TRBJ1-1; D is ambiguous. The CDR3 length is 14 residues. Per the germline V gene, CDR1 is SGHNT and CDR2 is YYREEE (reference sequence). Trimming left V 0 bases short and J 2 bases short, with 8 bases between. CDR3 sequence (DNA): TGTGCCAGCAGCTTGGGCGGGGAAAACACTGAAGCTTTCTTT. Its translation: CASSLGGENTEAFF.

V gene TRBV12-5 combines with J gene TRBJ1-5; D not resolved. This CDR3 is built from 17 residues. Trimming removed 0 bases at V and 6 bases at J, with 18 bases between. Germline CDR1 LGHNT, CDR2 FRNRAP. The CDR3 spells CASGLVLAREGGQPQHF. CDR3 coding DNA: TGTGCTAGTGGTTTGGTACTAGCTAGGGAGGGCGGTCAGCCCCAGCATTTT.

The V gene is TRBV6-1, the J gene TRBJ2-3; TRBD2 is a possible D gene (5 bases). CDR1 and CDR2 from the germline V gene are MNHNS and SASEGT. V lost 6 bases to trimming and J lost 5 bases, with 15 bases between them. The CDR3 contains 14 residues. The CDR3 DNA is TGTGCCAGCAGACCCAACTCGGGAAAAGATACGCAGTATTTT. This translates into CASRPNSGKDTQYF.

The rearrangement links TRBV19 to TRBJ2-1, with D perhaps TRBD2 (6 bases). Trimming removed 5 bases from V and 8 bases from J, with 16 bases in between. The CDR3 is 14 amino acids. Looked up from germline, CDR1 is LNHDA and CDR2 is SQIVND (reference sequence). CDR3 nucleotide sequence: TGTGCCAGTAGTTCAGGCGGGAATGTCTATGAGCAGTTCTTC. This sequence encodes CASSSGGNVYEQFF.

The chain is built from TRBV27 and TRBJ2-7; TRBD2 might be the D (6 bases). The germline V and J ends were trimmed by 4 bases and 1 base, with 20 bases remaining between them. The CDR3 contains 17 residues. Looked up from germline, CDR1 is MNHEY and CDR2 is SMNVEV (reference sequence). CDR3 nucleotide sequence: TGTGCCAGCAGTTCGGAAGGACCGGGACTCACGTCCTACGAGCAGTACTTC. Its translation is CASSSEGPGLTSYEQYF.

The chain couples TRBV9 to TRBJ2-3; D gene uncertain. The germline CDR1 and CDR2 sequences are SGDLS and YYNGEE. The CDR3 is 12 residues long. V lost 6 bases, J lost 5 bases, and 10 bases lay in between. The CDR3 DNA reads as TGTGCCAGCACCACCCCGGGAGATACGCAGTATTTT. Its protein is CASTTPGDTQYF.

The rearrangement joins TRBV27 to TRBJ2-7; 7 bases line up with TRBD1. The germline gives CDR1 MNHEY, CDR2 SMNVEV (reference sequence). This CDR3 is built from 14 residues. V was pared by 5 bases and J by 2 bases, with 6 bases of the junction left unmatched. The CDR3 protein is CASSAGTAAYEQYF. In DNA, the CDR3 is TGTGCCAGCAGTGCCGGGACAGCAGCCTACGAGCAGTACTTC.

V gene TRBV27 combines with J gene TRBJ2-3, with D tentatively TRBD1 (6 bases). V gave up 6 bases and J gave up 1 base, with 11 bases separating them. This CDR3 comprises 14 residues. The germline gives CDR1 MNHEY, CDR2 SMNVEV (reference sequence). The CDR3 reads CASRPGHRTDTQYF. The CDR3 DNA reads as TGTGCCAGCAGACCGGGACACCGCACAGATACGCAGTATTTT.

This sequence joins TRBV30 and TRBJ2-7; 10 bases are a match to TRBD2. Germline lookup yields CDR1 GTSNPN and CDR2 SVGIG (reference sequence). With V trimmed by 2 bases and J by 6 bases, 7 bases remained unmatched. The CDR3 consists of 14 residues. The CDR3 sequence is CAWSLSGGAVEQYF. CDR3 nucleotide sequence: TGTGCCTGGAGTCTGAGCGGGGGGGCGGTCGAGCAGTACTTC.

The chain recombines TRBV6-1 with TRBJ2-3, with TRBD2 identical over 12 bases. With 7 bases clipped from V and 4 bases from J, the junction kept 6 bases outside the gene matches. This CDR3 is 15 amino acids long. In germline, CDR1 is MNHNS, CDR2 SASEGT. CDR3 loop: CASTNLAGGPDTQYF. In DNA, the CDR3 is TGTGCCAGCACTAACCTAGCGGGGGGGCCAGATACGCAGTATTTT.

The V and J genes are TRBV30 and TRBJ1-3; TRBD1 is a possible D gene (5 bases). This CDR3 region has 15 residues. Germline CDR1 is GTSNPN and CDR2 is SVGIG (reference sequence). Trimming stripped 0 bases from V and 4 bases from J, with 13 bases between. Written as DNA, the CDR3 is TGTGCCTGGAGTGTACGCAGGACAAACGGAAACACCATATATTTT. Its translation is CAWSVRRTNGNTIYF. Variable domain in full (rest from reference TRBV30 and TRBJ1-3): SQTIHQWPATLVQPVGSPLSLECTVEGTSNPNLYWYRQAAGRGLQLLFYSVGIGQISSEVPQNLSASRPQDRQFILSSKKLLLSDSGFYLCAWSVRRTNGNTIYFGEGSWLTVV.

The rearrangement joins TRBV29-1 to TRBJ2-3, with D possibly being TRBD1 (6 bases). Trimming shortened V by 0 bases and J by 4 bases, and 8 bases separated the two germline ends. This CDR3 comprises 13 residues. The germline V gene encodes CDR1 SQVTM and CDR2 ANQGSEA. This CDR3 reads CSVEEQGADTQYF. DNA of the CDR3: TGCAGCGTTGAAGAACAGGGAGCAGATACGCAGTATTTT.